This passage covers 17 T cell receptor beta chains from one sample sequenced in a study of blood T cells in healthy people across ages. Next came a second PCR, run for about 6 to 12 cycles, which used a sample-barcoded 5' primer along with a J-beta primer mix. MiXCR was run by TCRdb on the 5' RACE reads, yielding one entry per CDR3 protein. Counted here are approximately 1,700,000 distinct CDR3 sequences, roughly two fifths occurring once; the ten biggest clones make up 23%. The material sequenced was blood. The receptors here all came from a human donor in good health.

This clonotype appeared a single time. The CDR3 DNA reads as TGTGCCAGCAGTTCCCACAGGGTCCGTTATGGCTACACCTTC. It yields the protein CASSSHRVRYGYTF. This chain connects TRBV12-3 or TRBV12-4 to TRBJ1-2; TRBD1 is a possible D gene (6 bases). This CDR3 is built from 14 residues. V lost 4 bases, J lost 5 bases, and 14 bases lay in between.

With regard to this clonotype: Compared with germline, one end of the junction differs, possibly owing to a read error. The chain carries TRBV4-1 and TRBJ1-4, with D perhaps TRBD1 (6 bases). The CDR3 totals 15 residues. In germline, CDR1 is MGHRA, CDR2 YSYEKL. CDR3 bases: TGCGTCAGCAGCCTTCCAGGGGTAACTAATGAAAAACTGTTTTTT. This gives the protein CVSSLPGVTNEKLFF.

Remarks on this clonotype: Mismatch with germline at one junction end may stem from a read error. The chain joins TRBV7-2 to TRBJ2-1; 8 nucleotides line up with TRBD1. CDR3 size: 14 residues. CDR1 is SGHTA, CDR2 FQGNSA, per germline. This CDR3 is CVSSLVRGHNEQFF. The DNA for the CDR3 is TGTGTCAGCAGCTTAGTCAGGGGGCACAATGAGCAGTTCTTC.

The rearrangement uses TRBV4-3 and TRBJ2-7; 13 nucleotides match TRBD2. The CDR3 spans 17 residues. Germline assignment: CDR1 LGHNA and CDR2 YSLEER. V shed 3 bases, J shed 2 bases, and the junction held 7 bases outside the gene matches. CDR3 sequence (DNA): TGCGCCAGCAGCCACAGGACTAGCGGGGGAGCCGCCTACGAGCAGTACTTC. It codes for CASSHRTSGGAAYEQYF.

The chain links TRBV20-1 to TRBJ2-1; TRBD2 matches 14 bases. The DNA end favors TRBJ2-7, so the J call may be wrong. This CDR3 has 15 amino acids. Germline values: CDR1 DFQATT, CDR2 SNEGSKA (reference sequence). CDR3: CSASRTSGGTNEQYF. The CDR3 bases are TGCAGTGCTAGCAGGACTAGCGGGGGGACCAATGAGCAGTACTTC.

This clonotype was recorded many times. This chain connects TRBV10-3 to TRBJ2-5, with D tentatively TRBD2 (5 bases). The V gene lost 8 bases and the J gene lost 3 bases, with 10 bases spanning the gap. Germline values: CDR1 ENHRY, CDR2 SYGVKD. The CDR3 is 12 residues long. CDR3 DNA: TGTGCCATCTCGGAGGACGAAGAGACCCAGTACTTC. It translates to CAISEDEETQYF.

This clonotype came up once. This rearrangement joins TRBV20-1 to TRBJ1-2; D may be TRBD1 (6 bases). Germline CDR1 DFQATT, CDR2 SNEGSKA (reference sequence). V lost 0 bases and J lost 1, with 12 bases in between. The CDR3 is made up of 15 amino acids. CDR3: CSARDRQALNYGYTF. The CDR3 DNA follows: TGCAGTGCTAGAGATCGACAGGCCCTTAACTATGGCTACACCTTC.

This clonotype was observed a few times. This sequence joins TRBV5-4 and TRBJ2-6; 9 positions match TRBD1. The CDR3 consists of 13 residues. Trimming at V came to 6 bases and at J to 18 bases, leaving 13 bases not matched to a gene. CDR1 SGHNT and CDR2 YYREEE come from the germline V gene (reference sequence). CDR3 sequence: CASTRMGQGSRTF. CDR3 nucleotides: TGTGCCAGCACCAGGATGGGACAGGGATCTCGGACTTTC.

The rearrangement uses TRBV20-1 and TRBJ1-5; 8 bases are shared with TRBD1. CDR3 size: 14 residues. In germline, CDR1 is DFQATT, CDR2 SNEGSKA (reference sequence). With 6 bases clipped from V and 7 bases from J, the junction kept 11 bases outside the gene matches. The CDR3 sequence is CSATRGLLGQPQHF. CDR3 sequence (DNA): TGCAGTGCCACCAGGGGGCTACTTGGCCAGCCCCAGCATTTT.

About this clonotype itself: Given a much more abundant clone one base away, this may be a read error. The chain is built from TRBV7-2 and TRBJ2-1; 10 bases align to TRBD2. The germline CDR1 and CDR2 sequences are SGHTA and FQGNSA. CDR3 length: 14 residues. The CDR3 reads CASALAGSYNKQFF. In DNA form, the CDR3 reads TGTGCCAGCGCACTAGCGGGGTCATACAATAAGCAGTTCTTC.

This chain uses TRBV9 with TRBJ2-3, with D tentatively TRBD1 (6 bases). Trimming pared 5 bases from V and 8 bases from J, leaving 21 bases between. CDR3 length: 15 residues. The V gene's germline CDR1 is SGDLS and CDR2 YYNGEE. The CDR3 loop is CASSPNRDIKVTQYF. In DNA form, the CDR3 reads TGTGCCAGCAGTCCAAACCGGGACATTAAAGTTACGCAGTATTTT. The full variable domain, rest sourced from reference TRBV9 and TRBJ2-3, is DSGVTQTPKHLITATGQRVTLRCSPRSGDLSVYWYQQSLDQGLQFLIQYYNGEERAKGNILERFSAQQFPDLHSELNLSSLELGDSALYFCASSPNRDIKVTQYFGPGTRLTVL.

J is TRBJ2-3 and V is TRBV28, with D tentatively TRBD1 or TRBD2 (5 bases each). Germline V gene lookup returns CDR1 MDHEN and CDR2 SYDVKM. V gave up 3 bases and J gave up 6 bases, with 13 bases separating them. The CDR3 sequence is 14 residues long. This chain's CDR3 is CASSFPRDVDTQYF. DNA for the CDR3: TGTGCCAGCAGTTTTCCGAGGGACGTGGATACGCAGTATTTT.

The chain recombines TRBV4-1 with TRBJ2-1; TRBD1 agrees at 11 bases. From germline, CDR1 is MGHRA and CDR2 YSYEKL. J lost 7 bases, V lost 4 bases, and 9 bases had no gene match. The CDR3 spans 16 residues. The CDR3 sequence is CASSRWGQGDPNEQFF. DNA of the CDR3: TGCGCCAGCAGCCGATGGGGACAGGGGGACCCTAATGAGCAGTTCTTC.

The rearrangement joins TRBV5-1 to TRBJ2-1; 11 bases match TRBD2. Germline CDR1 reads SGHRS; CDR2 reads YFSETQ. The CDR3 length is 16 residues. With V trimmed by 2 bases and J by 6 bases, 7 bases remained unmatched. The CDR3 DNA sequence: TGCGCCAGCAGCTTCGACTATAGCGGGGGGGCCAATGAGCAGTTCTTC. It translates to CASSFDYSGGANEQFF.

The chain uses TRBV7-9 and TRBJ2-1; perhaps D is TRBD1 or TRBD2 (5 bases each). The CDR3 consists of 15 residues. V was shortened by 3 bases and J by 6 bases, with 15 bases between the two germline ends. From germline, CDR1 is SEHNR and CDR2 FQNEAQ (reference sequence). CDR3 region: CASSFRTGGGNEQFF. The CDR3 nucleotides are TGTGCCAGCAGCTTTCGTACAGGAGGAGGCAATGAGCAGTTCTTC.

The J gene is TRBJ1-1, the V gene TRBV12-3 or TRBV12-4; D is possibly TRBD1 (6 bases). The CDR3 contains 14 residues. The V gene lost 6 bases and the J gene lost 4 bases, with 15 bases spanning the gap. DNA of the CDR3: TGTGCCAGCAGGCCCCCGGGGGGCGGCACTGAAGCTTTCTTT. Protein product: CASRPPGGGTEAFF.

This rearrangement joins TRBV29-1 to TRBJ1-2, with a weak D call TRBD1 (6 bases). V was cut by 6 bases and J by 8 bases, with 16 bases left in between. The CDR3 totals 12 residues. Per the germline V gene, CDR1 is SQVTM and CDR2 is ANQGSEA. CDR3 nucleotides: TGCAGCGTCCCTACGGGGGCAGGAGGCTACACCTTC. Translating gives CSVPTGAGGYTF.